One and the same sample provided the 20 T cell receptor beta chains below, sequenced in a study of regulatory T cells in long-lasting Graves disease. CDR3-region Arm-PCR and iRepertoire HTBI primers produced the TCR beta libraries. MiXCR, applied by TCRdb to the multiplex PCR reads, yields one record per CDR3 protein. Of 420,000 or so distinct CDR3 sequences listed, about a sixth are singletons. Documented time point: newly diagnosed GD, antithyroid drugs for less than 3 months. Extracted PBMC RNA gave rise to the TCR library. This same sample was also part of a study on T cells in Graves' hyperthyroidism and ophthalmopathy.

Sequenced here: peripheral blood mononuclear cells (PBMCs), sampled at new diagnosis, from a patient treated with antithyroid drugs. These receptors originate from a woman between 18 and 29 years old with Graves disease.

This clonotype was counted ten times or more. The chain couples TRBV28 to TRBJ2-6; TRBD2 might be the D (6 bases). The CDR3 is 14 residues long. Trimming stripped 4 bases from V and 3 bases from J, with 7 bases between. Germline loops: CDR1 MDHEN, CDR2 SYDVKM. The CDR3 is CASSSGDGANVLTF. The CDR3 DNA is TGTGCCAGCAGTTCGGGGGATGGGGCCAACGTCCTGACTTTC. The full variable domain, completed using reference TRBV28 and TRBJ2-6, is DVKVTQSSRYLVKRTGEKVFLECVQDMDHENMFWYRQDPGLGLRLIYFSYDVKMKEKGDIPEGYSVSREKKERFSLILESASTNQTSMYLCASSSGDGANVLTFGAGSRLTVL.

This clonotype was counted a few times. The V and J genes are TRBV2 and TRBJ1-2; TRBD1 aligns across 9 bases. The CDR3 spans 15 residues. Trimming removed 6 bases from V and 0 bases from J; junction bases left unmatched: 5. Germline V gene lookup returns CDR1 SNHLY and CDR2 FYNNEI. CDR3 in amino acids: CASSRTGVPNYGYTF. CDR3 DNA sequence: TGTGCCAGCAGCCGGACAGGGGTTCCTAACTATGGCTACACCTTC.

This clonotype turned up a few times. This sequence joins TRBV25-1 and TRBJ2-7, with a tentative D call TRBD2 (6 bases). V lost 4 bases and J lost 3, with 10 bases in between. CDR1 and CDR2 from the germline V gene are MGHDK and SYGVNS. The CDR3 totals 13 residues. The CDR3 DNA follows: TGTGCCAGCAGTGTTGGGAGGAGCTACGAGCAGTACTTC. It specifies CASSVGRSYEQYF.

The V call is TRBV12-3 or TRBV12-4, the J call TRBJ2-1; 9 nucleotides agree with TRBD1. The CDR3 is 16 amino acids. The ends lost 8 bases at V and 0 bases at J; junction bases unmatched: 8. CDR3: CASWRGGQGSYNEQFF. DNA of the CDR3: TGTGCCAGCTGGCGTGGGGGACAGGGCTCCTACAATGAGCAGTTCTTC.

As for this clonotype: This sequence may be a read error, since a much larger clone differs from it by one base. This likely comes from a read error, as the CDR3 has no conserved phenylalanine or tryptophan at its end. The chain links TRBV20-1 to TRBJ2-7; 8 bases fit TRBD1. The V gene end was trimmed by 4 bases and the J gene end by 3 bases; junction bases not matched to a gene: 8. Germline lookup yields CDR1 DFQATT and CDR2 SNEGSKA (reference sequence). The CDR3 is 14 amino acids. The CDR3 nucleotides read TGCAGTGCTAACGACCGGGACAGGCTCTACGAGCAGTACCTC. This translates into CSANDRDRLYEQYL.

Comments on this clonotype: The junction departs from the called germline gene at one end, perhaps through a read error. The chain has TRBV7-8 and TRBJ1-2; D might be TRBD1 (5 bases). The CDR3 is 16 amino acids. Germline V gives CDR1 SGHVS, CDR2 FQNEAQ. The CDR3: CASSLADSYLFHGYTF. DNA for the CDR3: TGTGCCAGCAGTTTAGCCGACAGTTATCTTTTTCATGGCTACACCTTC. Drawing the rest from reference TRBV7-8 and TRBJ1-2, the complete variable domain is GAGVSQSPRYKVAKRGQDVALRCDPISGHVSLFWYQQALGQGPEFLTYFQNEAQLDKSGLPSDRFFAERPEGSVSTLKIQRTQQEDSAVYLCASSLADSYLFHGYTFGSGTRLTVV.

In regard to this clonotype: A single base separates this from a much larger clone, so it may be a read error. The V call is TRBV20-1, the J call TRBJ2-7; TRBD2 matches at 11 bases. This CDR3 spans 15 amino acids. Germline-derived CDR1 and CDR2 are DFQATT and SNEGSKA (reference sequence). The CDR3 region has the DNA TGCAGTGCTAGCCCTAGCGGGAGGCGTTCCTACGAGCAGGACTTC. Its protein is CSASPSGRRSYEQDF.

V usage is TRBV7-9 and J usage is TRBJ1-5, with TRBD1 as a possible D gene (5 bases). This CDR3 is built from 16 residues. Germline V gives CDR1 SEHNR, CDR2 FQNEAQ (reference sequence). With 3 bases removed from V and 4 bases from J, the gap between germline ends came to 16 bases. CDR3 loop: CASSLFVADNNQPQHF. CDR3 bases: TGTGCCAGCAGCTTGTTTGTTGCGGACAATAATCAGCCCCAGCATTTT.

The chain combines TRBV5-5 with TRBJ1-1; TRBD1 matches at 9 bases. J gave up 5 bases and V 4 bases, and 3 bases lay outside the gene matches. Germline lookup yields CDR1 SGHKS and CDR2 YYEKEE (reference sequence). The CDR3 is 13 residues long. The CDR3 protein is CASSNDRGTEAFF. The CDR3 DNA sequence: TGTGCCAGCAGCAATGACAGGGGGACTGAAGCTTTCTTT.

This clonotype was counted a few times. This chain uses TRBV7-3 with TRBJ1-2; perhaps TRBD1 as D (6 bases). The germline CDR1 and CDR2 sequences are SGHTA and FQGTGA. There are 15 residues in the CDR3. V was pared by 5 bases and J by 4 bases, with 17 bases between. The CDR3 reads CASSPSGGDIYGYTF. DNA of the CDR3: TGTGCCAGCAGCCCAAGTGGGGGGGACATCTATGGCTACACCTTC.

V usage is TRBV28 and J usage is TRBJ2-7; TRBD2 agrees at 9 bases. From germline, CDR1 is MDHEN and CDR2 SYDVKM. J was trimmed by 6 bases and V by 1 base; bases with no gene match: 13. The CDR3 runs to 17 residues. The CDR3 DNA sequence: TGTGCCAGCAGTTTATATCTGGTAGCGGGGGCATCCGGCGAGCAGTACTTC. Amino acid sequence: CASSLYLVAGASGEQYF.

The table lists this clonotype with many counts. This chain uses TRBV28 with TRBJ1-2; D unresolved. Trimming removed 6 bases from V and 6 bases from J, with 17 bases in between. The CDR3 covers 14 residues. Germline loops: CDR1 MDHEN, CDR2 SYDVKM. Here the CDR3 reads CASRYLLRGNGYTF. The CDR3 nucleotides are TGTGCCAGCAGGTACCTATTACGAGGGAATGGCTACACCTTC.

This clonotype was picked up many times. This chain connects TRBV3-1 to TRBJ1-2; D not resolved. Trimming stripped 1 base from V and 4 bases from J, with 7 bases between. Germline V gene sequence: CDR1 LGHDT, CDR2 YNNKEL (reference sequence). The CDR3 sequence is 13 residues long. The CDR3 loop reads CASSQGDSYGYTF. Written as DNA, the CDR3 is TGTGCCAGCAGCCAAGGCGACTCCTATGGCTACACCTTC.

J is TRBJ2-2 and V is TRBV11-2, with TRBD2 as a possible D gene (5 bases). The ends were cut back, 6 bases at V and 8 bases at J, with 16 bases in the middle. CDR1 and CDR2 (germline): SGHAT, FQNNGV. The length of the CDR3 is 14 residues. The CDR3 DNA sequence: TGTGCCAGCAGTTTACCCTTGAGGGAAGGGGAGCTGTTTTTT. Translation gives CASSLPLREGELFF.

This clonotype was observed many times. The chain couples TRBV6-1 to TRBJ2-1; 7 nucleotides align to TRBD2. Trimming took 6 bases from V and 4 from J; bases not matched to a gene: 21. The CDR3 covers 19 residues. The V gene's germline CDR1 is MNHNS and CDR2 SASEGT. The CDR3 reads CASSQPGLSEMVWYNEQFF. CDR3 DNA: TGTGCCAGCAGCCAACCGGGACTATCGGAAATGGTATGGTACAATGAGCAGTTCTTC.

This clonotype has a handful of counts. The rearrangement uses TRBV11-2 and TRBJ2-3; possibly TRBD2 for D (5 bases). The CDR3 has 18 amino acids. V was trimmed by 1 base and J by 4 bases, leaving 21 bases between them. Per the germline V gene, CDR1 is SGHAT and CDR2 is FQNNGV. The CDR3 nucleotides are TGTGCCAGCAGCTTAGTGATCCTAGCCCATCAGACCCCAGATACGCAGTATTTT. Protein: CASSLVILAHQTPDTQYF.

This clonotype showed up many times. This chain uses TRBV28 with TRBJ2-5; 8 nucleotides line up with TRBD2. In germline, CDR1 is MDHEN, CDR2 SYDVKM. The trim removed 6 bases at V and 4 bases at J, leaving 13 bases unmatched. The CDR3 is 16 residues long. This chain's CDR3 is CASRSLAVSPPETQYF. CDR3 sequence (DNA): TGTGCCAGCAGGTCACTAGCGGTCAGCCCCCCAGAGACCCAGTACTTC. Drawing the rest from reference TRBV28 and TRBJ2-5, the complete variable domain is DVKVTQSSRYLVKRTGEKVFLECVQDMDHENMFWYRQDPGLGLRLIYFSYDVKMKEKGDIPEGYSVSREKKERFSLILESASTNQTSMYLCASRSLAVSPPETQYFGPGTRLLVL.

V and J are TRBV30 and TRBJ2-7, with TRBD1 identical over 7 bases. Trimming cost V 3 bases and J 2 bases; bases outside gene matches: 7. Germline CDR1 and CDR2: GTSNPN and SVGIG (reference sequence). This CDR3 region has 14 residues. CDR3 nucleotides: TGTGCCTGGAGAACAGGGGATTCCCCCTACGAGCAGTACTTC. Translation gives CAWRTGDSPYEQYF.

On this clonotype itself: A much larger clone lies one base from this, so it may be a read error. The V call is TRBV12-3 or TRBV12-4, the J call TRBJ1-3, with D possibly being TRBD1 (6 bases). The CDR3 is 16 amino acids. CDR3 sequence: CASSLVGGAEGNTTYF. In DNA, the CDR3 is TGTGCCAGCAGTTTAGTTGGGGGGGCAGAAGGAAACACCACATATTTT.

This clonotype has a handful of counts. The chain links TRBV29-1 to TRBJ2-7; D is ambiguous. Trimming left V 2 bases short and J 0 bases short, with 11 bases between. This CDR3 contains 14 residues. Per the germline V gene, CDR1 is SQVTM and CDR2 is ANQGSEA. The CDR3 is CSVESGGVSYEQYF. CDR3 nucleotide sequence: TGCAGCGTTGAATCAGGCGGAGTCTCCTACGAGCAGTACTTC.